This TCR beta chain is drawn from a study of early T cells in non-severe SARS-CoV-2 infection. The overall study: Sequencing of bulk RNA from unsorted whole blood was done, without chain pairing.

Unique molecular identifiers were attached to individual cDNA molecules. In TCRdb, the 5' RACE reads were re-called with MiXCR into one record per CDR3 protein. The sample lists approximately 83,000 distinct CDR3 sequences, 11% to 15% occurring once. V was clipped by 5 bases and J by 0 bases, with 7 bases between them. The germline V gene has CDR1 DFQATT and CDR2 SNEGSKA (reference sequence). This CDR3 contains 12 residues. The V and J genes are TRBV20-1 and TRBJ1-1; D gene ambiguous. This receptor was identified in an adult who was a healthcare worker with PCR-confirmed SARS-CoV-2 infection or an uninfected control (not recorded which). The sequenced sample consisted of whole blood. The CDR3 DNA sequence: TGCAGTGCTCAGCGCATGAACACTGAAGCTTTCTTT. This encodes CSAQRMNTEAFF.